These 7 T cell receptor beta chains came from one sample sequenced in a study of T cell repertoires in cytomegalovirus infection. One entry per CDR3 protein, called by TCRdb with MiXCR from the reads. The sample includes roughly 230,000 distinct CDR3 sequences, around an eighth of them seen just once. Sequencing used PBMCs. The source is a human donor in good health (CMV status not recorded). Some clones in this sample may be carry-over from other donors' samples.

This clonotype appeared many times. This chain connects TRBV7-2 to TRBJ2-7; D may be TRBD1 or TRBD2 (5 bases each). Germline values: CDR1 SGHTA, CDR2 FQGNSA. Between the trimmed V and J ends, which lost 4 bases and 1 base, there was a span of 11 bases. The CDR3 consists of 14 residues. CDR3 DNA sequence: TGTGCCAGCAGCTATGGGGGTTTTTCCTACGAGCAGTACTTC. This codes for CASSYGGFSYEQYF.

The rearrangement links TRBV19 to TRBJ2-7; D is uncertain. The germline CDR1 and CDR2 sequences are LNHDA and SQIVND (reference sequence). The CDR3 totals 14 residues. The V and J ends lost 3 bases and 0 bases respectively, with 9 bases between them. The CDR3: CASSMETGSYEQYF. DNA for the CDR3: TGTGCCAGTAGTATGGAAACCGGCTCCTACGAGCAGTACTTC.

This clonotype was picked up many times. This sequence joins TRBV2 and TRBJ1-5, with D possibly TRBD1 on 5 matching bases. Trimming left V 1 base short and J 0 bases short, with 7 bases between. The CDR3 totals 15 residues. Germline loops: CDR1 SNHLY, CDR2 FYNNEI. The CDR3 protein is CASSEEGDSNQPQHF. The CDR3 DNA reads TGTGCCAGCAGTGAAGAAGGGGATAGCAATCAGCCCCAGCATTTT.

This clonotype was recorded many times. Just one base apart from a much larger clone, this may be a read error. This chain links TRBV7-2 with TRBJ1-1; 7 bases map to TRBD1. CDR1 is SGHTA, CDR2 FQGNSA, per germline. CDR3 length equals 14 residues. Losses at the gene ends were 5 bases for V and 0 bases for J; bases not matched to a gene: 3. This CDR3 reads CASSIDRVNTEAFF. Written as DNA, the CDR3 is TGTGCCAGCAGCATAGACAGGGTGAACACTGAAGCTTTCTTT.

This clonotype was counted ten times or more. A read error may explain this, as a much larger clone is one base away. The genes are TRBV6-2 or TRBV6-3 and TRBJ1-2; 8 positions match TRBD1. This CDR3 contains 13 residues. The V gene end was trimmed by 6 bases and the J gene end by 3 bases; junction bases not matched to a gene: 3. Germline V gene sequence: CDR1 MNHEY, CDR2 SVGEGT. The CDR3 reads CASSLQGDYGYTF. CDR3 coding DNA: TGTGCCAGCAGCCTACAGGGGGACTATGGCTACACCTTC.

This clonotype has ten or more counts. The chain recombines TRBV19 with TRBJ2-1; 8 nucleotides match TRBD2. CDR3 size: 14 residues. With 7 bases clipped from V and 9 bases from J, the junction kept 11 bases outside the gene matches. Per the germline V gene, CDR1 is LNHDA and CDR2 is SQIVND (reference sequence). The CDR3, as DNA: TGTGCCAGTATGGTGGATAGCGGGGTGGCTGAGCAGTTCTTC. Its protein is CASMVDSGVAEQFF.

The chain combines TRBV20-1 with TRBJ1-2; D is uncertain. Per germline, CDR1 DFQATT and CDR2 SNEGSKA (reference sequence). V was trimmed by 3 bases and J by 4 bases, leaving 9 bases between them. The CDR3 runs to 12 residues. The CDR3 DNA follows: TGCAGTGCTAGTCAGGATAGCTATGGCTACACCTTC. This sequence encodes CSASQDSYGYTF.